This TCR beta chain was recovered during a study of blood T cell repertoires in COVID-19. Background on the study: The origin of the acute and convalescent COVID-19 samples was the United States, Italy and Spain.

The CDR3 extends over 15 amino acids. Germline V gene data show CDR1 as SGHAT and CDR2 as FQNNGV. With V trimmed by 5 bases and J by 3 bases, 3 bases remained unmatched. Authors' analysis steps: Amplifying reference gene primers gave estimates of nucleated cell counts. TCRdb's copy holds only in-frame clones and misses some; the assay was immunoSEQ multiplex PCR. That table supplies the V and J calls and clone size; D and trimming were determined from the DNA. The sample includes roughly 30,000 clones, around nine tenths of them seen just once. The chain links TRBV11-2 to TRBJ2-1; 11 bases align to TRBD1. The TCR comes from a human donor in a cohort sampled during active COVID-19. Material for sequencing was peripheral blood. CDR3 sequence: CASSDGTGGYNEQFF. CDR3 bases: TGTGCCAGCAGCGACGGGACAGGGGGCTACAATGAGCAGTTCTTC.